This TCR beta chain originates from a study of breast tumors, draining lymph nodes, adjacent tissues. Study observations and caveats: Luminal-like breast cancer showed significantly higher tumor–nontumor repertoire similarity than basal-like.

A single record per CDR3 protein comes from TCRdb applying MiXCR to the multiplex PCR reads. The sample has some 9,200 distinct CDR3 sequences; around 40% are singletons. Germline V gene data show CDR1 as SEHNR and CDR2 as FQNEAQ (reference sequence). CDR3 length equals 17 residues. Trimming removed 5 bases from V and 4 bases from J; junction bases left unmatched: 16. This clonotype qualifies as medium-sized. Its antigen is unidentified. Sequenced material: tumor-adjacent breast tissue. This TCR was sampled from a female donor with breast cancer. Some clones in this sample may be carry-over from other donors' samples. V gene TRBV7-9 combines with J gene TRBJ1-2, with 7 nucleotides matching TRBD1. The CDR3, as DNA: TGTGCCAGCAGCGCTACAATATCGGAGACAGGGTCCTATGGCTACACCTTC. Amino acids: CASSATISETGSYGYTF.